One and the same sample provided the 6 T cell receptor beta chains below, sequenced in a study of T cell changes during pregnancy in multiple sclerosis. The assay was immunoSEQ multiplex PCR, and TCRdb's table has in-frame clones only and misses some. In the table there are tens of thousands of clones, 91% of which are singletons. Material: peripheral blood, obtained after pregnancy. The receptors come from a female donor in good health, enrolled as a control in a pregnancy study.

This clone is a singleton in its sample. This rearrangement joins TRBV11-3 to TRBJ1-1; unclear D gene. Germline V gives CDR1 SGHNT, CDR2 YENEEA. This CDR3 contains 14 residues. Trimming left V 0 bases short and J 6 bases short, with 11 bases between. The CDR3 nucleotides read TGTGCCAGCAGCTTAGACCGGGATCCCGCTGAAGCTTTCTTT. It translates to CASSLDRDPAEAFF.

The chain couples TRBV6-6 to TRBJ2-4; 7 nucleotides match TRBD1. The V gene's germline CDR1 is MNHNY and CDR2 SVGAGI (reference sequence). With 6 bases clipped from V and 1 base from J, the junction kept 9 bases outside the gene matches. This CDR3 spans 16 amino acids. CDR3 sequence (DNA): TGTGCCAGCAGGTCCCAGGGGGTCGGGGCCAAAAACATTCAGTACTTC. It yields the protein CASRSQGVGAKNIQYF.

This clone was found once. The V gene is TRBV15, the J gene TRBJ2-5, with D possibly being TRBD2 (7 bases). Germline CDR1 reads LNHNV; CDR2 reads YYDKDF (reference sequence). Trimming shortened V by 9 bases and J by 3 bases, and 17 bases separated the two germline ends. The CDR3 has 14 residues. The DNA of the CDR3 is TGTGCCACAGGGGGGGACGTGGCCAAAGAGACCCAGTACTTC. It yields the protein CATGGDVAKETQYF.

Details on this clone: Its ends do not fully match the called genes, so a read error is possible. The gene calls are TRBV11-3 and TRBJ1-1; no clear D. The CDR3 extends over 14 amino acids. The V gene's germline CDR1 is SGHNT and CDR2 YENEEA. This chain's CDR3 is CASTLLRTRGEAFF. The CDR3 bases are TGTGCCAGCACCTTACTCAGGACCCGGGGAGAAGCTTTCTTT.

The chain has TRBV30 and TRBJ1-2; the D gene is possibly TRBD1 (5 bases). The V and J ends lost 5 bases and 4 bases respectively, with 8 bases between them. Germline CDR1 is GTSNPN and CDR2 is SVGIG (reference sequence). The CDR3 is made up of 11 amino acids. CDR3 region: CAWGAPYGYTF. DNA of the CDR3: TGTGCCTGGGGGGCCCCCTATGGCTACACCTTC.

This clone was observed once. This chain joins TRBV19 and TRBJ2-2; D is unresolved. CDR1 and CDR2 from the germline V gene are LNHDA and SQIVND (reference sequence). The CDR3 sequence is 15 residues long. Trimming took off 7 bases at V and 1 base at J, with 13 bases between the two ends. CDR3 loop: CASIHASGNTGELFF. As DNA, the CDR3 is TGTGCCAGTATTCATGCGAGTGGGAACACCGGGGAGCTGTTTTTT.